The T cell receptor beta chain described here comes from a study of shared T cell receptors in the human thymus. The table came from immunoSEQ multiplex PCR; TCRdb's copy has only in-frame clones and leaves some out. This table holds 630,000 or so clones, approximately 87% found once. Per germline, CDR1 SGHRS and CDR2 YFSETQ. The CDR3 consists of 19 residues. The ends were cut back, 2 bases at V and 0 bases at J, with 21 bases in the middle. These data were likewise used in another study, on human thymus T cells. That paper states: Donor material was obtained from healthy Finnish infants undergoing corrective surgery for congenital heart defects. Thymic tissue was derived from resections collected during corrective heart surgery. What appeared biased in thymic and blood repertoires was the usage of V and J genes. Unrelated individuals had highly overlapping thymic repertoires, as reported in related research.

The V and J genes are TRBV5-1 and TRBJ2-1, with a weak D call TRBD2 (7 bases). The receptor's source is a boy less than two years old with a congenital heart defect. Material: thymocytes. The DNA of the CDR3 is TGCGCCAGCAGCTTTGGGGGGGCGAAAGGGTTTAGCTCCTACAATGAGCAGTTCTTC. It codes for CASSFGGAKGFSSYNEQFF.